Included here is one TCR beta chain sequence, with context. This entry is derived from a study of blood T cell repertoires in COVID-19. On the study more broadly: Samples taken during acute and convalescent COVID-19 were collected in the United States, Italy and Spain. Sample material is recorded as cDNA or gDNA derived from T cells, B-cell-depleted T cells, or PBMCs.

Trimming took off 6 bases at V and 2 bases at J, with 13 bases between the two ends. Germline CDR1 and CDR2: LGHDT and YNNKEL (reference sequence). This CDR3 comprises 14 residues. Original processing methods: Scientists estimated how many nucleated cells there were by amplifying reference gene primers. Assay used: immunoSEQ multiplex PCR; TCRdb lists only in-frame clones, some missing. That table supplies the V and J calls and clone size; D and trimming were determined from the DNA. The data contain about 230,000 clones, about 87% of them singletons. Participants were placed into cohorts based on the clinical history they reported.

The source is a woman aged 40 to 55 with acute COVID-19. The sequenced sample was PBMCs or T cells enriched from blood (not recorded which). The chain employs TRBV3-1 (or the pseudogene TRBV3-2) and TRBJ2-5, with unresolved D. The CDR3 loop reads CASSPTLSQETQYF. The CDR3, as DNA: TGTGCCAGCAGTCCAACGCTCAGTCAAGAGACCCAGTACTTC.